This T cell receptor (beta chain) was profiled in a study of CD8+CD57+ T cells in acquired aplastic anemia. Whole-study context: An average of roughly 3.2 ug of DNA was obtained from sorted CD4+ and CD8+ cells. The study's findings and limits: Found in both controls and patients were around 30 CD8+ CDR3 sequences.

At least ten counts were recorded for this clonotype. What it binds is not known. Investigators profiled TCR beta VDJ and CDR3 from genomic DNA template. Via MiXCR, TCRdb re-called the reads, giving one row per CDR3 protein. The sample includes approximately 130,000 distinct CDR3 sequences, more than 35% of them seen just once. The sample comprised sorted CD4+, CD8+, or CD8+CD57+ T cells (not recorded which) from PBMCs. The TCR originated in a human donor in good health, serving as a control.

CDR3 in amino acids: CASSLREGGDTQYF. CDR3 sequence (DNA): TGTGCCAGCAGTTTGCGGGAGGGAGGAGATACGCAGTATTTT. V is TRBV12-3 or TRBV12-4 and J is TRBJ2-3; 9 bases are shared with TRBD2. V was clipped by 3 bases and J by 5 bases; unmatched bases: 3. CDR3 size: 14 residues.